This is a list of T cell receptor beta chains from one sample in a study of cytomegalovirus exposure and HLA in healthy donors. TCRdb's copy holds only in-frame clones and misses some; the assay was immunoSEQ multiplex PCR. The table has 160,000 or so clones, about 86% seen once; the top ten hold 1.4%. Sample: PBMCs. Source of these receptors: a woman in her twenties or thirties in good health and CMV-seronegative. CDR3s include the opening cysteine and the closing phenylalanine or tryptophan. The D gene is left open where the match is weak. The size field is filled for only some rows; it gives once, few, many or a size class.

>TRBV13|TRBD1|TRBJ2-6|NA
CASSPGQYSGANVLTF
TGTGCCAGCAGCCCGGGACAGTACTCTGGGGCCAACGTCCTGACTTTC
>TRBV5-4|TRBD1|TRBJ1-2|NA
CASSLTDRGEDGYTF
TGTGCCAGCAGCCTCACCGACAGGGGGGAAGATGGCTACACCTTC
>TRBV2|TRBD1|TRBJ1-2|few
CASKTGGLGGAGYTF
TGTGCCAGCAAGACAGGGGGCCTGGGTGGGGCTGGCTACACCTTC
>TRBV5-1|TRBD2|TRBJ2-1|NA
CASTFPPGGAYNEQFF
TGCGCCAGCACCTTCCCCCCGGGGGGGGCATACAATGAGCAGTTCTTC
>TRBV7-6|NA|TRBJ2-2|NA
CASAPNTGELFF
TGTGCCAGCGCGCCAAACACCGGGGAGCTGTTTTTT
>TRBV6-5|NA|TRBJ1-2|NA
CASSYSNRPEHYGYTF
TGTGCCAGCAGTTACTCGAACAGACCCGAACACTATGGCTACACCTTC
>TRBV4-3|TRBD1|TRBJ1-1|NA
CASSQRTGQNTEAFF
TGCGCCAGCAGCCAGCGGACAGGGCAGAACACTGAAGCTTTCTTT
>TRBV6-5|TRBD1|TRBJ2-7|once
CASKRGPTYEQYF
TGTGCCAGCAAGAGGGGGCCGACCTACGAGCAGTACTTC
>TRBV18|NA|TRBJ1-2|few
CASSRQREPVMSPYGYTF
TGTGCCAGCTCACGACAGCGAGAGCCCGTGATGTCGCCTTATGGCTACACCTTC
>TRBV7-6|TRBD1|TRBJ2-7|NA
CASSLYRGRDSEQYF
TGTGCCAGCAGCCTGTACAGGGGGCGGGATTCTGAGCAGTACTTC
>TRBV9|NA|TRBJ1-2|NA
CASSAGGGGALYGYTF
TGTGCCAGCAGCGCAGGAGGTGGGGGGGCCCTCTATGGCTACACCTTC
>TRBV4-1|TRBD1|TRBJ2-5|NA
CASSHDPGQGWTQYF
TGCGCCAGCAGCCACGATCCGGGACAGGGTTGGACCCAGTACTTC
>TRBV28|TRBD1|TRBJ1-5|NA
CASSPHARDRGPGQPQHF
TGTGCCAGCAGCCCCCATGCCCGGGACAGGGGTCCTGGGCAGCCCCAGCATTTT
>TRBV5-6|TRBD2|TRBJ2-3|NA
CASSFRTSGGTDTQYF
TGTGCCAGCAGCTTCCGGACTAGCGGGGGAACAGATACGCAGTATTTT
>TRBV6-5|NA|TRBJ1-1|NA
CASIKRGGSDTEAFF
TGTGCCAGCATAAAAAGGGGGGGATCGGACACTGAAGCTTTCTTT
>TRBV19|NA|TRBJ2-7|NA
CASSATGSSRYEQYF
TGTGCCAGTAGTGCGACAGGCTCTAGCCGTTACGAGCAGTACTTC
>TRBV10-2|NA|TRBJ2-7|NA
CASSEIREPNEQYF
TGCGCCAGCAGTGAGATCCGGGAGCCCAACGAGCAGTACTTC
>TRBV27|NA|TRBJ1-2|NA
CASSPPGATYGYTF
TGTGCCAGCAGTCCGCCGGGAGCTACCTATGGCTACACCTTC
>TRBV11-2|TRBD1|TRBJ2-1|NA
CASSLDRGLEFF
TGTGCCAGCAGCTTAGACAGGGGGCTTGAGTTCTTC
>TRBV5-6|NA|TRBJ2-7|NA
CASSLTALGEQYF
TGTGCCAGCAGCTTGACCGCTCTCGGGGAGCAGTACTTC
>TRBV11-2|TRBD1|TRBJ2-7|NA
CASSLGLGGRDKSYEQYF
TGTGCCAGCAGCTTAGGATTAGGGGGCCGGGACAAAAGCTACGAGCAGTACTTC
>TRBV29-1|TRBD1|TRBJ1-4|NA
CSAKPTGSNEKLFF
TGCAGCGCCAAACCGACAGGGAGTAATGAAAAACTGTTTTTT
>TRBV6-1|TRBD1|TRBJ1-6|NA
CASSGTGEISPLHF
TGTGCCAGCAGTGGAACAGGGGAAATTTCACCCCTCCACTTT
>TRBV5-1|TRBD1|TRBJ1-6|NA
CASSPFDRAYNSPLHF
TGCGCCAGCAGCCCCTTCGACAGGGCCTATAATTCACCCCTCCACTTT
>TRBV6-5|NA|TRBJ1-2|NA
CASSRGQARGGYTF
TGTGCCAGCAGCCGGGGACAAGCCCGGGGTGGCTACACCTTC
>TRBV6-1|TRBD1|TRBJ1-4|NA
CASSEPTGAKTFNEKLFF
TGTGCCAGCAGTGAACCGACAGGGGCGAAAACTTTTAATGAAAAACTGTTTTTT
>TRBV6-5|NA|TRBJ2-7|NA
CASSRQSWYEQYF
TGTGCCAGCAGTCGACAATCCTGGTACGAGCAGTACTTC
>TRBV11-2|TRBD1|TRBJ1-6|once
CASALGTGVSPLHF
TGTGCCAGCGCTCTCGGGACAGGGGTCTCACCCCTCCACTTT